The 2 T cell receptor beta chains below were found in one sample sequenced in a study of blood T cell repertoires in COVID-19. Clones were sequenced by immunoSEQ multiplex PCR, and TCRdb holds only the in-frame ones, with some missing. The sample shows about 87,000 clones, 80% to 90% of them seen only once. Material: peripheral blood. These receptors came from a human donor with acute or convalescent COVID-19. The donor label of this sample is uncertain.

The chain uses TRBV28 and TRBJ1-2; TRBD1 aligns across 7 bases. The CDR3 is 22 residues long. Looked up from germline, CDR1 is MDHEN and CDR2 is SYDVKM. V trimming: 3 bases; J trimming: 5 bases; junction bases outside the gene matches: 30. CDR3: CASSFGSSHSRSELAGGYGYTF. In nucleotides, the CDR3 is TGTGCCAGCAGTTTTGGCTCCTCACATAGCCGCTCTGAATTGGCAGGGGGTTATGGCTACACCTTC.

This chain connects TRBV18 to TRBJ1-4; D unresolved. This CDR3 has 16 residues. The V end lost 0 bases, the J end lost 0 bases, and 8 bases lay between the germline ends. Germline V gene lookup returns CDR1 KGHSH and CDR2 LQKENI. In DNA form, the CDR3 reads TGTGCCAGCTCACCACCTAGCGTCGCAACTAATGAAAAACTGTTTTTT. Its protein is CASSPPSVATNEKLFF.